These T cell receptor beta chains were read from a single sample in a study of blood T cell repertoires in COVID-19. Clones were read by immunoSEQ multiplex PCR, and TCRdb kept only the in-frame ones, dropping some. The sample shows roughly 130,000 clones, 79% of them seen only once. Sequenced material: peripheral blood. The receptors here all came from an older woman with COVID-19, enrolled during active disease. CDR3s leave out the opening cysteine and the closing phenylalanine or tryptophan.

v_gene	len	j_gene	CDR3aa
TRBV6-6	14	TRBJ2-2	ASSLTSGGIGGELF
TRBV7-9	12	TRBJ2-3	ASSPGGTADTQY
TRBV15	15	TRBJ2-1	ATSRAQRAGGSTEQF
TRBV5-4	12	TRBJ2-7	ASSLGQGYYEQY
TRBV2	11	TRBJ1-1	ASTQYRDTEAF
TRBV3-1/TRBV3-2	14	TRBJ1-5	ASSQDRGLCNQPQH
TRBV30	11	TRBJ1-5	ACSKGNNQPQH
TRBV19	13	TRBJ1-1	ASSSGSAGNTEAF
TRBV30	15	TRBJ1-1	AWRRQGITLLNTEAF
TRBV7-9	12	TRBJ2-7	ASSSTGGIYEQY
TRBV27	13	TRBJ2-7	ASRPGQIITYEQY
TRBV7-3	14	TRBJ2-3	ASSSGQYPSTDTQY
TRBV5-1	12	TRBJ1-6	ASSSRVLESPLH
TRBV23-1	11	TRBJ1-5	ASSPTPLQPQH
TRBV19	13	TRBJ1-1	ASSNTGTVNTEAF
TRBV29-1	13	TRBJ1-2	SVEIPPRGSGGYT
TRBV3-1/TRBV3-2	12	TRBJ2-1	ASSPRGAYNEQF
TRBV10-3	11	TRBJ1-1	AISDGSGTEAF
TRBV27	12	TRBJ1-4	ASSLGQSDRKLF
TRBV6-1	11	TRBJ1-1	ASSEARNTEAF
TRBV7-9	12	TRBJ1-1	ASSLQGANTEAF
TRBV18	12	TRBJ2-5	ASSPQGIQETQY